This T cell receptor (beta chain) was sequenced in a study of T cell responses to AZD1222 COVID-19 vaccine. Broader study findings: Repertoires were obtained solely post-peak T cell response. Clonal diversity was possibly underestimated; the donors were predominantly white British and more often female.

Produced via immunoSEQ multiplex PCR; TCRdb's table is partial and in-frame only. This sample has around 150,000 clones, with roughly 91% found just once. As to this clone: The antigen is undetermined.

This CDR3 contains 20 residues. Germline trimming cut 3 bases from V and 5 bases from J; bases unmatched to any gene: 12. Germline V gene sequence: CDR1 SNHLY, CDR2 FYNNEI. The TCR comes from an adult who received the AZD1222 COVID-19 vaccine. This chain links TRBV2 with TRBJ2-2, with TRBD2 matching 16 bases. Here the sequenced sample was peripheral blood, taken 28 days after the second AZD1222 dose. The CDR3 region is CASSDPPGTSGGVGTGELFF. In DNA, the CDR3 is TGTGCCAGCAGTGACCCCCCCGGGACTAGCGGGGGGGTGGGGACCGGGGAGCTGTTTTTT.